This TCR beta chain was retrieved from a study of regulatory dendritic cells for organ transplantation. General study findings and limits: Considerable individual heterogeneity was seen in alloreactive memory CD8+ T cells. Mature dendritic cells appeared to drive more memory CD8+ clonal expansion than regulatory ones. Of resting T cell subsets, memory CD8+ had the most alloreactive clonotypes.

Notes on this clone: What it recognizes is unknown.

Libraries were prepared by immunoSEQ multiplex PCR; TCRdb keeps only in-frame clonotypes and omits some of them. The sample holds approximately 12,000 clones, approximately 75% seen once. The CDR3 runs 13 residues. CDR1 LNHDA and CDR2 SQIVND come from the germline V gene (reference sequence). Trimming cost V 5 bases and J 1 base, with 6 bases left between them. Sorted T cells were CFSE-labeled and cultured approximately five days with allogeneic regulatory or mature dendritic cells at 1:10. CD4+ or CD8+ T cells were sorted as naive CD45RA+ or memory CD45RO+. Sequencing used naive CD8+ T cells from blood cultured with regulatory dendritic cells. Described subset: CD45RA+ naive T cells. The chain employs TRBV19 and TRBJ2-1; no clear D. This TCR derives from a human donor in good health. Written as DNA, the CDR3 is TGTGCCAGTAGTTTCGGGTCCTACAATGAGCAGTTCTTC. It codes for CASSFGSYNEQFF. Together with reference TRBV19 and TRBJ2-1, the CDR3 gives the full variable domain: DGGITQSPKYLFRKEGQNVTLSCEQNLNHDAMYWYRQDPGQGLRLIYYSQIVNDFQKGDIAEGYSVSREKKESFPLTVTSAQKNPTAFYLCASSFGSYNEQFFGPGTRLTVL.